Below are 27 T cell receptor beta chains sequenced from a single sample in a study of blood T cell repertoires in COVID-19. Repertoires were generated with immunoSEQ multiplex PCR, while TCRdb's copy carries only in-frame clones and drops some. The data contain 130,000 to 150,000 clones, around 90% of them singletons. Sequenced material: peripheral blood. Receptor source: a human donor in a cohort sampled during active COVID-19.

The V and J genes are TRBV3-1 (or the pseudogene TRBV3-2) and TRBJ1-4; D call uncertain. This CDR3 has 15 residues. The germline V gene encodes CDR1 LGHDT and CDR2 YNNKEL (reference sequence). The V end lost 0 bases, the J end lost 5 bases, and 10 bases lay between the germline ends. CDR3 sequence: CASSQDKQTNEKLFF. CDR3 nucleotide sequence: TGTGCCAGCAGCCAAGATAAGCAGACAAATGAAAAACTGTTTTTT.

This clone was picked up one time. The chain carries TRBV4-2 and TRBJ2-2, with 15 bases identical to TRBD2. Trimming removed 2 bases from V and 1 base from J; junction bases left unmatched: 5. The CDR3 extends over 19 amino acids. Germline V gene data show CDR1 as LGHNA and CDR2 as YNFKEQ. The CDR3 nucleotides read TGTGCCAGCAGCCAACGACCGGGACTAGCGGGGGGGAACACCGGGGAGCTGTTTTTT. It is translated as CASSQRPGLAGGNTGELFF.

The chain combines TRBV5-1 with TRBJ1-5; a possible D gene is TRBD1 (6 bases). CDR1 SGHRS and CDR2 YFSETQ come from the germline V gene. CDR3 size: 15 residues. V lost 3 bases, J lost 6 bases, and 16 bases lay in between. CDR3: CASSSQGGGGQPQHF. The CDR3 DNA reads as TGCGCCAGCAGCTCCCAAGGGGGAGGGGGTCAGCCCCAGCATTTT. Based on the CDR3 plus reference TRBV5-1 and TRBJ1-5, the full variable domain is KAGVTQTPRYLIKTRGQQVTLSCSPISGHRSVSWYQQTPGQGLQFLFEYFSETQRNKGNFPGRFSGRQFSNSRSEMNVSTLELGDSALYLCASSSQGGGGQPQHFGDGTRLSIL.

V gene TRBV10-3 combines with J gene TRBJ1-6, with a possible D match to TRBD1 (6 bases). The CDR3 runs 13 residues. Germline V gives CDR1 ENHRY, CDR2 SYGVKD. The V end was cut by 7 bases, the J end by 5 bases, with 9 bases between. The CDR3: CAITGADNSPLHF. In DNA, the CDR3 is TGTGCCATCACAGGGGCAGATAATTCACCCCTCCACTTT.

This rearrangement joins TRBV6-1 to TRBJ2-1; D unclear. This CDR3 spans 14 amino acids. The V end lost 2 bases, the J end lost 9 bases, and 14 bases lay between the germline ends. Germline V gene lookup returns CDR1 MNHNS and CDR2 SASEGT. The CDR3 region is CASSEQWSTGEQFF. As DNA, the CDR3 is TGTGCCAGCAGTGAACAGTGGTCAACGGGTGAGCAGTTCTTC.

This chain links TRBV5-1 with TRBJ2-1; 9 bases agree with TRBD2. Unmatched junction bases numbered 9, after V lost 2 bases and J lost 9 bases. Looked up from germline, CDR1 is SGHRS and CDR2 is YFSETQ. This CDR3 spans 15 amino acids. The CDR3 bases are TGCGCCAGCAGCTTAGGCGGGGGGGCCAGTGGTGAGCAGTTCTTC. Its protein product is CASSLGGGASGEQFF.

The chain carries TRBV5-1 and TRBJ1-1; 7 nucleotides align to TRBD1. CDR3 length: 15 residues. V lost 4 bases, J lost 5 bases, and 11 bases stayed unmatched. Germline V gene lookup returns CDR1 SGHRS and CDR2 YFSETQ. CDR3 sequence reads: CASSPPGGTGTEAFF. Here the CDR3 DNA reads TGCGCCAGCAGCCCTCCAGGGGGTACTGGGACTGAAGCTTTCTTT.

This chain joins TRBV5-1 and TRBJ1-1; 7 positions match TRBD1. This CDR3 contains 15 residues. Germline loops: CDR1 SGHRS, CDR2 YFSETQ. Trimming took 7 bases from V and 2 from J; bases not matched to a gene: 11. CDR3 bases: TGCGCCAGCCGCACGTTAGGGGGCATCAACACTGAAGCTTTCTTT. Protein: CASRTLGGINTEAFF.

This clone is a singleton in its sample. This chain links TRBV11-1 with TRBJ2-7, with 8 positions matching TRBD2. Trimming removed 5 bases from V and 0 bases from J; junction bases left unmatched: 9. The CDR3 loop spans 16 amino acids. CDR1 and CDR2 (germline): SGHAT, FQDESV (reference sequence). CDR3 amino acids: CASSTSGRGASYEQYF. CDR3 nucleotide sequence: TGTGCCAGCAGCACCTCTGGGCGGGGGGCCTCCTACGAGCAGTACTTC.

The chain recombines TRBV7-3 with TRBJ2-5, with D unresolved. CDR1 and CDR2 from the germline V gene are SGHTA and FQGTGA. The CDR3 loop spans 12 amino acids. V shed 5 bases and J shed 7 bases, with 11 bases lying between them. The CDR3 DNA reads as TGTGCCAGCAGCCCGGTACTTGGGACCCAGTACTTC. Its translation: CASSPVLGTQYF.

A few counts support this clone. The J gene is TRBJ2-7, the V gene TRBV3-1 (or the pseudogene TRBV3-2); 10 nucleotides line up with TRBD1. Trimming took 4 bases from V and 3 from J; bases not matched to a gene: 3. This CDR3 is 14 amino acids long. Germline loops: CDR1 LGHDT, CDR2 YNNKEL (reference sequence). The CDR3 protein is CASSPRTGGYEQYF. CDR3 sequence (DNA): TGTGCCAGCAGCCCCCGGACAGGGGGCTACGAGCAGTACTTC.

The gene calls are TRBV27 and TRBJ2-1, with D possibly matching TRBD1 (6 bases). Germline V gene sequence: CDR1 MNHEY, CDR2 SMNVEV (reference sequence). V gave up 2 bases and J gave up 4 bases, with 15 bases separating them. This CDR3 is built from 16 residues. The CDR3 loop reads CASSLLGTGLYNEQFF. CDR3 coding DNA: TGTGCCAGCAGTTTACTGGGTACAGGGCTGTACAATGAGCAGTTCTTC.

J is TRBJ2-7 and V is TRBV5-1, with 8 bases matching TRBD1. The CDR3 length is 14 residues. With V trimmed by 3 bases and J by 6 bases, 8 bases remained unmatched. Looked up from germline, CDR1 is SGHRS and CDR2 is YFSETQ. CDR3 amino acids: CASSSTGVSSEQYF. DNA of the CDR3: TGCGCCAGCAGCTCGACAGGGGTTTCAAGCGAGCAGTACTTC.

The chain joins TRBV18 to TRBJ2-7; no reliable D call. The CDR3 sequence is 13 residues long. Trimming took 0 bases from V and 5 from J, leaving 8 bases between them. Per the germline V gene, CDR1 is KGHSH and CDR2 is LQKENI. The CDR3: CASSPPVADEQYF. DNA for the CDR3: TGTGCCAGCTCACCACCGGTGGCAGACGAGCAGTACTTC.

The rearrangement joins TRBV5-1 to TRBJ2-1, with 12 bases matching TRBD2. Germline values: CDR1 SGHRS, CDR2 YFSETQ. The CDR3 extends over 16 amino acids. V gave up 4 bases and J gave up 2 bases; unmatched junction bases: 4. The CDR3, as DNA: TGCGCCAGCAGCCAACTAGCGGGGGGTACCTACAATGAGCAGTTCTTC. Its protein product is CASSQLAGGTYNEQFF.

The V and J genes are TRBV5-4 and TRBJ1-1; no firm D call. CDR1 SGHNT and CDR2 YYREEE come from the germline V gene (reference sequence). This CDR3 spans 13 amino acids. Trimming removed 1 base from V and 0 bases from J, with 4 bases in between. CDR3 protein: CASSLIVNTEAFF. The CDR3 nucleotides read TGTGCCAGCAGCTTGATCGTGAACACTGAAGCTTTCTTT.

V and J are TRBV5-6 and TRBJ2-5; D is uncertain. Germline CDR1 SGHDT, CDR2 YYEEEE. The V and J ends lost 4 bases and 5 bases respectively, with 12 bases between them. The CDR3 is 13 amino acids. In nucleotides, the CDR3 is TGTGCCAGCAGCCTGGGTGGAGCGGAGACCCAGTACTTC. This encodes CASSLGGAETQYF.

The V and J genes are TRBV7-6 and TRBJ2-1; possible D gene TRBD1, 6 bases. CDR3 length equals 15 residues. The germline V and J ends were trimmed by 2 bases and 5 bases, with 13 bases remaining between them. CDR1 SGHVS and CDR2 FNYEAQ come from the germline V gene. CDR3 DNA: TGTGCCAGCAGCTTATCACAGGGCGTCGACAATGAGCAGTTCTTC. This sequence encodes CASSLSQGVDNEQFF.

The chain links TRBV9 to TRBJ2-1; 7 nucleotides line up with TRBD2. Germline lookup yields CDR1 SGDLS and CDR2 YYNGEE. V lost 2 bases and J lost 4; bases outside the gene matches: 9. CDR3 size: 16 residues. CDR3 bases: TGTGCCAGCAGCGTCCATCCTAGCGGTGAATACAATGAGCAGTTCTTC. It translates to CASSVHPSGEYNEQFF.

The chain joins TRBV7-9 to TRBJ2-1; TRBD2 matches at 10 bases. This CDR3 has 17 residues. Germline CDR1 and CDR2: SEHNR and FQNEAQ (reference sequence). J lost 0 bases, V lost 5 bases, and 7 bases had no gene match. In DNA form, the CDR3 reads TGTGCCAGCAGCCGCCAGCTAGCGGGGGTCTCCTACAATGAGCAGTTCTTC. This encodes CASSRQLAGVSYNEQFF. The full variable domain, in which reference TRBV7-9 and TRBJ2-1 provide the parts outside the CDR3, is DTGVSQNPRHKITKRGQNVTFRCDPISEHNRLYWYRQTLGQGPEFLTYFQNEAQLEKSRLLSDRFSAERPKGSFSTLEIQRTEQGDSAMYLCASSRQLAGVSYNEQFFGPGTRLTVL.

The genes are TRBV3-1 (or the pseudogene TRBV3-2) and TRBJ1-3; 10 nucleotides align to TRBD1. The V gene end was trimmed by 5 bases and the J gene end by 2 bases; junction bases not matched to a gene: 12. Germline CDR1 is LGHDT and CDR2 is YNNKEL (reference sequence). This CDR3 spans 18 amino acids. CDR3 loop: CASSSRQGANWPGNTIYF. CDR3 nucleotides: TGTGCCAGCAGCTCCCGACAGGGGGCGAATTGGCCTGGAAACACCATATATTTT.

This rearrangement joins TRBV27 to TRBJ2-1; D is undetermined. Germline V gene data show CDR1 as MNHEY and CDR2 as SMNVEV (reference sequence). This CDR3 comprises 13 residues. Between the trimmed V and J ends, which lost 0 bases and 9 bases, there was a span of 9 bases. The CDR3 DNA is TGTGCCAGCAGTTTATCTCTACCGGGTGAGCAGTTCTTC. Its translation is CASSLSLPGEQFF.

The chain carries TRBV9 and TRBJ1-2; tentatively, D is TRBD1 (6 bases). V was clipped by 1 base and J by 0 bases, with 7 bases between them. The CDR3 sequence is 14 residues long. The germline V gene has CDR1 SGDLS and CDR2 YYNGEE. CDR3 sequence: CASSVQGSNYGYTF. The CDR3 nucleotides are TGTGCCAGCAGCGTACAGGGGTCTAACTATGGCTACACCTTC.

This rearrangement joins TRBV5-6 to TRBJ2-1, with 7 bases fitting TRBD1. The CDR3 has 11 amino acids. Germline V gene data show CDR1 as SGHDT and CDR2 as YYEEEE. With V trimmed by 2 bases and J by 10 bases, 0 bases remained unmatched. This chain's CDR3 is CASSLGGEQFF. CDR3 nucleotides: TGTGCCAGCAGCTTAGGGGGCGAGCAGTTCTTC.

This clone was recorded only once. V gene TRBV10-3 combines with J gene TRBJ1-2; D not resolved. There are 13 residues in the CDR3. The V end lost 5 bases, the J end lost 5 bases, and 12 bases lay between the germline ends. Looked up from germline, CDR1 is ENHRY and CDR2 is SYGVKD. DNA of the CDR3: TGTGCCATCAGTTCCGATCGGGTGTATGGCTACACCTTC. As protein: CAISSDRVYGYTF.

This clone was found once. The V and J genes are TRBV3-1 (or the pseudogene TRBV3-2) and TRBJ2-5; TRBD2 aligns across 9 bases. This CDR3 has 16 amino acids. The V gene's germline CDR1 is LGHDT and CDR2 YNNKEL (reference sequence). J gave up 5 bases and V 1 base, and 8 bases lay outside the gene matches. DNA of the CDR3: TGTGCCAGCAGCCAAGTAGGGCGGGGGGGCCCTGAGACCCAGTACTTC. Protein sequence: CASSQVGRGGPETQYF.

This sequence joins TRBV4-1 and TRBJ2-1; 7 positions agree with TRBD2. This CDR3 contains 19 residues. CDR1 MGHRA and CDR2 YSYEKL come from the germline V gene. With V trimmed by 3 bases and J by 7 bases, 21 bases remained unmatched. The CDR3 coding sequence is TGCGCCAGCAGCCAGGGGGGGGTCGACAGTGTCGTTGGTGGGAATGAGCAGTTCTTC. Protein product: CASSQGGVDSVVGGNEQFF.